These 28 T cell receptor beta chains share one sample of origin, sequenced in a study of T-cell memory formation after mild COVID-19. In TCRdb, the 5' RACE reads were re-called with MiXCR into one record per CDR3 protein. The sample carries 150,000 to 200,000 distinct CDR3 sequences, around a fifth recorded once. Sequenced input: PBMCs or a T cell subset sorted from them (not recorded which). The receptors were gathered from an adult woman who had mild COVID-19 (a few samples of this study predate the infection). Cell type and time point are not known.

Here the CDR3 reads CAISEGTGGFYEQYF. The CDR3 bases are TGTGCCATCAGTGAGGGGACAGGGGGTTTCTACGAGCAGTACTTC. The V call is TRBV10-3, the J call TRBJ2-7; TRBD1 matches 11 bases. With 2 bases clipped from V and 3 bases from J, the junction kept 3 bases outside the gene matches. This CDR3 region has 15 residues. In germline, CDR1 is ENHRY, CDR2 SYGVKD.

There are a few counts of this clonotype. This rearrangement joins TRBV3-1 to TRBJ1-5; D gene uncertain. Germline CDR1 and CDR2: LGHDT and YNNKEL (reference sequence). The CDR3 runs to 13 residues. V shed 6 bases and J shed 11 bases, with 17 bases lying between them. CDR3 coding DNA: TGTGCCAGCAGTCCATCCGCGGCCCAGGCCCAGCATTTT. This sequence encodes CASSPSAAQAQHF.

The gene calls are TRBV5-1 and TRBJ2-6; D perhaps matches TRBD1 (6 bases). This CDR3 spans 18 amino acids. Trimming took off 3 bases at V and 0 bases at J, with 16 bases between the two ends. The germline V gene has CDR1 SGHRS and CDR2 YFSETQ. CDR3 coding DNA: TGCGCCAGCAGCTACTTGACAGGATCTAGCTCTGGGGCCAACGTCCTGACTTTC. As protein: CASSYLTGSSSGANVLTF.

The chain joins TRBV7-9 to TRBJ2-1; 9 bases line up with TRBD2. Germline lookup yields CDR1 SEHNR and CDR2 FQNEAQ (reference sequence). The junction had 14 bases not matched to a gene; V was cut back by 10 bases and J by 10 bases. The CDR3 has 14 residues. Here the CDR3 reads CAIRASGAALEQFF. CDR3 coding DNA: TGTGCCATCCGGGCTAGCGGGGCCGCGTTGGAGCAGTTCTTC. The whole variable domain, remainder taken from reference TRBV7-9 and TRBJ2-1, is DTGVSQNPRHKITKRGQNVTFRCDPISEHNRLYWYRQTLGQGPEFLTYFQNEAQLEKSRLLSDRFSAERPKGSFSTLEIQRTEQGDSAMYLCAIRASGAALEQFFGPGTRLTVL.

This sequence joins TRBV3-1 and TRBJ2-1, with 8 bases identical to TRBD2. With V trimmed by 7 bases and J by 5 bases, 13 bases remained unmatched. Germline V gives CDR1 LGHDT, CDR2 YNNKEL (reference sequence). There are 16 residues in the CDR3. CDR3 coding DNA: TGTGCCAGCACCCAGATTCCGAGCGGGGGTAACAATGAGCAGTTCTTC. It encodes CASTQIPSGGNNEQFF.

The rearrangement links TRBV30 to TRBJ2-7, with D possibly being TRBD1 or TRBD2 (5 bases each). Germline V gene data show CDR1 as GTSNPN and CDR2 as SVGIG (reference sequence). Trimming cost V 1 base and J 1 base, with 14 bases left between them. CDR3 length: 15 amino acids. The CDR3, as DNA: TGTGCCTGGAGTGCCGGGACCGGGGAGTCCTACGAGCAGTACTTC. It yields the protein CAWSAGTGESYEQYF.

The rearrangement joins TRBV7-8 to TRBJ1-4; 7 bases are a match to TRBD1. The germline CDR1 and CDR2 sequences are SGHVS and FQNEAQ. This CDR3 is built from 15 residues. The V gene end was trimmed by 1 base and the J gene end by 8 bases; junction bases not matched to a gene: 7. The chain's CDR3 is CASSLVGGLGEKLFF. CDR3 coding DNA: TGTGCCAGCAGCTTAGTAGGGGGCCTTGGGGAAAAACTGTTTTTT.

The chain is built from TRBV9 and TRBJ2-7; D might be TRBD2 (6 bases). Between the trimmed V and J ends, which lost 2 bases and 3 bases, there was a span of 15 bases. The CDR3 covers 15 residues. CDR1 SGDLS and CDR2 YYNGEE come from the germline V gene. The CDR3 region is CASSVAPEGNYEQYF. In DNA form, the CDR3 reads TGTGCCAGCAGCGTCGCTCCGGAGGGTAACTACGAGCAGTACTTC.

This clonotype was observed a handful of times. The V and J genes are TRBV7-9 and TRBJ2-3; 13 bases fit TRBD2. The J segment lost 2 bases and the V segment lost 6 bases, leaving 5 bases of the junction unmatched. CDR1 SEHNR and CDR2 FQNEAQ come from the germline V gene (reference sequence). The CDR3 extends over 16 amino acids. The CDR3 nucleotides read TGTGCCAGCAGTCCGACTAGCGGGAGGACCACAGATACGCAGTATTTT. Protein: CASSPTSGRTTDTQYF. Using reference TRBV7-9 and TRBJ2-3 for the parts outside the CDR3, the full variable domain is DTGVSQNPRHKITKRGQNVTFRCDPISEHNRLYWYRQTLGQGPEFLTYFQNEAQLEKSRLLSDRFSAERPKGSFSTLEIQRTEQGDSAMYLCASSPTSGRTTDTQYFGPGTRLTVL.

The chain links TRBV4-1 to TRBJ2-1; possible D gene TRBD2, 6 bases. This CDR3 comprises 14 residues. The germline CDR1 and CDR2 sequences are MGHRA and YSYEKL. Deletions cut 1 base from V and 7 bases from J, with 11 bases between. The CDR3 loop reads CASSQGGSGNEQFF. CDR3 bases: TGCGCCAGCAGCCAAGGGGGGAGCGGGAATGAGCAGTTCTTC.

This chain links TRBV6-5 with TRBJ1-2; 10 bases align to TRBD1. CDR3 length: 15 amino acids. CDR1 is MNHEY, CDR2 SVGAGI, per germline. J lost 3 bases, V lost 4 bases, and 5 bases had no gene match. The DNA for the CDR3 is TGTGCCAGCAGTTTAACCGGGACAGGGGACTATGGCTACACCTTC. Translation: CASSLTGTGDYGYTF.

The chain recombines TRBV20-1 with TRBJ2-7, with 12 nucleotides matching TRBD1. The CDR3 spans 17 residues. The trim removed 5 bases at V and 2 bases at J, leaving 13 bases unmatched. Germline CDR1 reads DFQATT; CDR2 reads SNEGSKA (reference sequence). CDR3 nucleotides: TGCAGTGCTTCGGGGGGACAGGGGGCCCCCAGTACCTACGAGCAGTACTTC. Protein sequence: CSASGGQGAPSTYEQYF.

The rearrangement links TRBV19 to TRBJ2-1; D unresolved. Germline assignment: CDR1 LNHDA and CDR2 SQIVND (reference sequence). The CDR3 contains 14 residues. V was trimmed by 5 bases and J by 0 bases, leaving 8 bases between them. This CDR3 is CASSFSLSYNEQFF. The DNA of the CDR3 is TGTGCCAGTAGTTTTTCCCTCTCCTACAATGAGCAGTTCTTC.

J is TRBJ2-7 and V is TRBV5-5; tentative D call: TRBD1 (6 bases). CDR1 SGHKS and CDR2 YYEKEE come from the germline V gene (reference sequence). Between the trimmed V and J ends, which lost 4 bases and 3 bases, there was a span of 23 bases. The CDR3 consists of 17 residues. CDR3 amino acids: CASSVGTSLQSYYEQYF. CDR3 bases: TGTGCCAGCAGCGTTGGGACATCCCTTCAATCGTACTACGAGCAGTACTTC.

Only a few counts were recorded for this clonotype. The V and J genes are TRBV5-5 and TRBJ2-7; tentative D call: TRBD1 (6 bases). The germline V and J ends were trimmed by 0 bases and 2 bases, with 9 bases remaining between them. This CDR3 has 14 residues. Germline V gene lookup returns CDR1 SGHKS and CDR2 YYEKEE (reference sequence). The CDR3 DNA is TGTGCCAGCAGCTTGGAGGGGACACCCTACGAGCAGTACTTC. Residues: CASSLEGTPYEQYF.

This clonotype was picked up many times. The V gene is TRBV20-1, the J gene TRBJ2-7; possibly TRBD1 for D (6 bases). CDR1 and CDR2 from the germline V gene are DFQATT and SNEGSKA (reference sequence). The CDR3 length is 13 residues. Trimming took off 1 base at V and 1 base at J, with 8 bases between the two ends. The CDR3 sequence: CSARGDNSYEQYF. The DNA for the CDR3 is TGCAGTGCTAGAGGGGACAATTCCTACGAGCAGTACTTC.

This chain links TRBV6-5 with TRBJ2-5; 9 positions agree with TRBD2. V dropped 0 bases and J dropped 5; count of bases not matched to a gene: 4. Germline-derived CDR1 and CDR2 are MNHEY and SVGAGI. The CDR3 spans 15 residues. The CDR3 loop is CASSYSAGGVETQYF. DNA of the CDR3: TGTGCCAGCAGTTACTCGGCGGGAGGGGTTGAGACCCAGTACTTC.

This clonotype was counted between two and nine times. The V and J genes are TRBV2 and TRBJ2-5; 11 bases are a match to TRBD2. The germline V gene has CDR1 SNHLY and CDR2 FYNNEI. The CDR3 is made up of 15 amino acids. V gave up 6 bases and J gave up 2 bases; unmatched junction bases: 5. The CDR3 bases are TGTGCCAGCAGCGGGACTAGCGGACTACAAGAGACCCAGTACTTC. Residues: CASSGTSGLQETQYF.

This clonotype came up a few times. J is TRBJ1-1 and V is TRBV9; the match to TRBD1 covers 10 bases. V trimming: 5 bases; J trimming: 5 bases; junction bases outside the gene matches: 9. This CDR3 contains 15 residues. CDR1 and CDR2 from the germline V gene are SGDLS and YYNGEE. The CDR3 DNA reads as TGTGCCAGCAGTCAAGGCCGGACAGGGGGAACTGAAGCTTTCTTT. Translating it yields CASSQGRTGGTEAFF.

This clonotype was seen only a few times. CDR3 DNA: TGCGCCAGCAGCCAAGCGACGGGACTAGCGGGAAGGGACGGGGAGCTGTTTTTT. Protein product: CASSQATGLAGRDGELFF. This chain joins TRBV4-3 and TRBJ2-2; TRBD2 matches 13 bases. With V trimmed by 1 base and J by 7 bases, 9 bases remained unmatched. Per the germline V gene, CDR1 is LGHNA and CDR2 is YSLEER. The CDR3 is 18 amino acids.

This clonotype occurred a few times. V gene TRBV6-2 or TRBV6-3 combines with J gene TRBJ2-2; 7 bases fit TRBD2. CDR1 is MNHEY, CDR2 SVGEGT, per germline. This CDR3 comprises 13 residues. After removal of 10 bases from V and 5 bases from J, the junction contained 7 bases not matched to a gene. This chain's CDR3 is CAILQLATGELFF. The CDR3 DNA is TGTGCCATCCTACAACTAGCGACCGGGGAGCTGTTTTTT.

V gene TRBV5-6 combines with J gene TRBJ1-2, with a possible D match to TRBD1 (5 bases). CDR3 length: 13 amino acids. In germline, CDR1 is SGHDT, CDR2 YYEEEE. The V and J ends lost 5 bases and 7 bases respectively, with 15 bases between them. CDR3 DNA: TGTGCCAGCAGTCCGGGGGGAGCAGGTGGCTACACCTTC. It yields the protein CASSPGGAGGYTF.

The chain carries TRBV7-6 and TRBJ1-2; the match to TRBD1 covers 9 bases. The trim removed 5 bases at V and 6 bases at J, leaving 7 bases unmatched. CDR3 length: 14 amino acids. The germline CDR1 and CDR2 sequences are SGHVS and FNYEAQ. The CDR3 DNA reads as TGTGCCAGCAGCGTTTCCGGGACAGGGCATGGCTACACCTTC. Translation: CASSVSGTGHGYTF.

This clonotype was picked up many times. V usage is TRBV27 and J usage is TRBJ2-1; D uncertain. Germline CDR1 is MNHEY and CDR2 is SMNVEV (reference sequence). The CDR3 consists of 11 residues. Trimming pared 5 bases from V and 3 bases from J, leaving 2 bases between. DNA for the CDR3: TGTGCCAGCAGTCTCTACAATGAGCAGTTCTTC. Amino acid sequence: CASSLYNEQFF.

The chain carries TRBV4-3 and TRBJ2-1; 11 bases line up with TRBD2. V trimming: 4 bases; J trimming: 4 bases; junction bases outside the gene matches: 18. The CDR3 is 20 residues long. Per the germline V gene, CDR1 is LGHNA and CDR2 is YSLEER. CDR3 region: CASSRGELAGESVGYNEQFF. The CDR3 DNA is TGCGCCAGCAGCCGAGGGGAACTAGCGGGAGAATCTGTGGGGTACAATGAGCAGTTCTTC.

The chain recombines TRBV27 with TRBJ2-7; D not resolved. Between the trimmed V and J ends, which lost 4 bases and 6 bases, there was a span of 13 bases. The CDR3 has 13 amino acids. Per germline, CDR1 MNHEY and CDR2 SMNVEV (reference sequence). The chain's CDR3 is CASSSSVGFEQYF. The CDR3 DNA reads TGTGCCAGCAGTTCCAGCGTGGGTTTCGAGCAGTACTTC.

This sequence joins TRBV29-1 and TRBJ1-3, with 10 bases fitting TRBD1. Germline V gene sequence: CDR1 SQVTM, CDR2 ANQGSEA. This CDR3 spans 15 amino acids. V lost 6 bases, J lost 0 bases, and 5 bases stayed unmatched. CDR3 DNA sequence: TGCAGCGTGTGGGGACAGGGGAGCTCTGGAAACACCATATATTTT. Translating it yields CSVWGQGSSGNTIYF.

This clonotype was observed a few times. CDR3 loop: CSAGGRLYEQYF. CDR3 nucleotides: TGCAGTGCCGGGGGCCGCCTTTACGAGCAGTACTTC. The V gene is TRBV20-1, the J gene TRBJ2-7; the D gene could be TRBD1 or TRBD2 (6 bases each). Germline CDR1 DFQATT, CDR2 SNEGSKA (reference sequence). CDR3 length equals 12 residues. The V and J ends lost 6 bases and 4 bases respectively, with 13 bases between them.